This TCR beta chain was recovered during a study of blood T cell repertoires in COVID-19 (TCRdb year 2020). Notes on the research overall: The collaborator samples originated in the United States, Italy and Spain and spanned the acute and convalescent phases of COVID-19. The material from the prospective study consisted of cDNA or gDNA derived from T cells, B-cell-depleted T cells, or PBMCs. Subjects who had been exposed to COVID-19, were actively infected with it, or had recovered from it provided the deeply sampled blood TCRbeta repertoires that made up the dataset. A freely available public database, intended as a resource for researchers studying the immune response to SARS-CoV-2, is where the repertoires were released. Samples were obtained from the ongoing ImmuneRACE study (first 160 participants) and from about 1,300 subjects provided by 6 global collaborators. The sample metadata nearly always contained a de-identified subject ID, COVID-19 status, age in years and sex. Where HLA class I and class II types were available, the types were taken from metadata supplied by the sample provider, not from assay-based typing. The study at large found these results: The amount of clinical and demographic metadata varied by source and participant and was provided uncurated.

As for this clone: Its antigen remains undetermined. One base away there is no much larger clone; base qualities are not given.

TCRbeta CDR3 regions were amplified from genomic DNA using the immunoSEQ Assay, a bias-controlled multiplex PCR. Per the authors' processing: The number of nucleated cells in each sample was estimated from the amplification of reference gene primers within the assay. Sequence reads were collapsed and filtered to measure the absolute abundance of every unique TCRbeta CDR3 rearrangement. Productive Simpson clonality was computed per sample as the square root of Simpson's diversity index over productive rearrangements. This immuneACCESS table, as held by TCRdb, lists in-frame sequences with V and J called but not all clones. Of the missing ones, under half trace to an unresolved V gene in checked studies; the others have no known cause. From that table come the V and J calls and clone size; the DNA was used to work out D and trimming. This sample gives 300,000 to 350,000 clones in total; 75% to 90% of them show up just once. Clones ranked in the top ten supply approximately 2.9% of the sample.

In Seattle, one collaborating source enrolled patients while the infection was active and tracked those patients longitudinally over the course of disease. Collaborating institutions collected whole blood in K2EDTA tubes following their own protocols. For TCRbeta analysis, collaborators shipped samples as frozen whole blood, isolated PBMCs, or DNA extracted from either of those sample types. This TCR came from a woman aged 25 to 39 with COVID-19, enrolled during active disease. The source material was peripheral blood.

CDR3 protein: CASSSRTSGTGNEQFF. DNA sequence: TGTGCCAGCAGCTCCCGGACTAGCGGGACCGGGAATGAGCAGTTCTTC. The chain is assembled from TRBV7-3 and TRBJ2-1; TRBD2 aligns with 12 central bases. CDR1 SGHTA and CDR2 FQGTGA were looked up in the germline V gene. The CDR3 sequence holds 16 residues, the cysteine and phenylalanine included. Only the CDR3 region is kept as DNA, spanning 48 bases read in frame from base 1. V trim: 4 bases; J trim: 7 bases; unmatched bases: 8.